The clone carrying this T cell receptor (beta chain) was seen more than once but under ten times. No antigen is known for it. TCRB transcripts that were expressed got sequenced, as all of the isolated RNA had been reverse transcribed. Some clones are missing from TCRdb's copy, which holds only in-frame ones; the method was immunoSEQ multiplex PCR. The data hold about 710,000 clones, with about 14% observed a single time. The data stem from a study of beta chain features in type 1 diabetes. Study-wide background: Healthy donors and patients had similar age, gender and cell yields. Sorted cells examined across all samples numbered 107,917,701. Study results and limitations: Fewer junction insertions and more nucleotide deletions appeared in type 1 diabetes patients. In every one of the four CD4+ subsets, TCRB CDR3s were moderately but significantly shorter in Type 1 diabetes patients.

Sorting of CD4+ naive, central memory, regulatory and stem cell-like memory cells was performed via CD45RO/CCR7/CD25/CD127/CD95/CD27. V lost 3 bases to trimming and J lost 7 bases, with 15 bases between them. This CDR3 is built from 15 residues. Looked up from germline, CDR1 is KGHSH and CDR2 is LQKENI. This TCR was recovered from a man between 18 and 29 years old with type 1 diabetes. This rearrangement joins TRBV18 to TRBJ2-2, with D perhaps matching TRBD1 (5 bases). Sequencing was done on a sample of naive CD4+ T cells from blood. The CDR3 loop reads CASSPLLGAGGELFF. The CDR3 DNA is TGTGCCAGCTCACCGCTCCTAGGGGCCGGCGGGGAGCTGTTTTTT.